Given below is one TCR beta chain in context. Its matching antigen is unknown. PCR was performed using 60 Vbeta and 13 Jbeta primers. Using immunoSEQ multiplex PCR, the repertoire was profiled, and TCRdb retains in-frame clones only, with some absent. The table includes roughly 100,000 clones, 70% to 75% detected once. Germline loops: CDR1 SGHVS, CDR2 FQNEAQ. The CDR3 loop spans 14 amino acids. Trimming removed 5 bases at V and 1 base at J, with 10 bases between. This sample is part of a study of cytomegalovirus exposure and HLA in healthy donors. The study, taken as a whole, reports: Sequencing likely generated an artifact that appeared as a cluster of highly shared sequence variants. Accurate HLA-A and HLA-B prediction from TCR beta sequences was reported for most subjects.

This receptor was identified in a woman younger than 30 in good health and CMV-seropositive. Sequencing used PBMCs. V gene TRBV7-8 combines with J gene TRBJ2-3, with D maybe TRBD1 (6 bases). The CDR3 nucleotides read TGTGCCAGCAGCCCTTGGACAGGCACAGATACGCAGTATTTT. It yields the protein CASSPWTGTDTQYF. The whole variable domain, filled in from reference TRBV7-8 and TRBJ2-3, reads GAGVSQSPRYKVAKRGQDVALRCDPISGHVSLFWYQQALGQGPEFLTYFQNEAQLDKSGLPSDRFFAERPEGSVSTLKIQRTQQEDSAVYLCASSPWTGTDTQYFGPGTRLTVL.